Shown below are 18 T cell receptor beta chains from a single sample sequenced in a study of blood T cell repertoires in COVID-19. Here immunoSEQ multiplex PCR was the method, and the copy in TCRdb shows in-frame clones only, minus some. Of 25,000 to 35,000 clones listed, approximately 81% are singletons. Sequencing was carried out using peripheral blood. The receptors were sampled from a man older than 75 with acute or convalescent COVID-19.

The chain employs TRBV5-1 and TRBJ2-3, with 13 nucleotides matching TRBD2. The length of the CDR3 is 16 residues. The V gene's germline CDR1 is SGHRS and CDR2 YFSETQ. V lost 2 bases to trimming and J lost 4 bases; unmatched junction nucleotides: 4. The DNA for the CDR3 is TGCGCCAGCAGCTTAGCGGGACTAGCGGGACCAGATACGCAGTATTTT. It specifies CASSLAGLAGPDTQYF.

The chain employs TRBV2 and TRBJ1-5, with D maybe TRBD1 (6 bases). V gave up 7 bases and J gave up 3 bases, with 13 bases separating them. The germline V gene has CDR1 SNHLY and CDR2 FYNNEI. The CDR3 length is 14 residues. The CDR3 sequence: CASNEQGPNQPQHF. The CDR3 region has the DNA TGTGCCAGCAACGAACAGGGCCCCAATCAGCCCCAGCATTTT.

This clone has at least ten counts. The chain recombines TRBV3-1 (or the pseudogene TRBV3-2) with TRBJ2-5; D not resolved. The V and J ends lost 1 base and 2 bases respectively, with 11 bases between them. Germline V lookup: CDR1 LGHDT, CDR2 YNNKEL (reference sequence). The CDR3 runs to 15 residues. CDR3 DNA: TGTGCCAGCAGCCAAGTTCTTGGTCAGCAAGAGACCCAGTACTTC. Encoded protein: CASSQVLGQQETQYF.

CDR3: CASSLSTSGGPPRAKNIQYF. DNA of the CDR3: TGTGCCAGCAGTTTATCGACTAGCGGGGGACCCCCGCGGGCCAAAAACATTCAGTACTTC. This sequence joins TRBV27 and TRBJ2-4; 12 bases align to TRBD2. CDR1 is MNHEY, CDR2 SMNVEV, per germline (reference sequence). Unmatched junction bases numbered 10, after V lost 0 bases and J lost 1 base. This CDR3 comprises 20 residues.

This clone was seen more than once but under ten times. The rearrangement links TRBV28 to TRBJ2-2, with D possibly matching TRBD1 (5 bases). There are 14 residues in the CDR3. Germline V gene sequence: CDR1 MDHEN, CDR2 SYDVKM. V lost 5 bases to trimming and J lost 6 bases, with 13 bases between them. The CDR3 sequence is CASSGAWDAGELFF. The CDR3 DNA is TGTGCCAGCAGTGGGGCGTGGGATGCCGGGGAGCTGTTTTTT.

V gene TRBV20-1 combines with J gene TRBJ2-1, with D possibly TRBD1 on 6 matching bases. Trimming shortened V by 3 bases and J by 7 bases, and 7 bases separated the two germline ends. CDR3 length equals 11 residues. Germline CDR1 is DFQATT and CDR2 is SNEGSKA (reference sequence). The CDR3 here is CSASRGNEQFF. In nucleotides, the CDR3 is TGCAGTGCTAGCAGGGGAAATGAGCAGTTCTTC.

V is TRBV6-5 and J is TRBJ2-7, with D tentatively TRBD1 (6 bases). Trimming pared 6 bases from V and 3 bases from J, leaving 15 bases between. The germline CDR1 and CDR2 sequences are MNHEY and SVGAGI. The CDR3 totals 14 residues. The CDR3: CASRPQGAGYEQYF. As DNA, the CDR3 is TGTGCCAGCAGGCCACAGGGCGCGGGCTACGAGCAGTACTTC.

CDR3 bases: TGTGCCAGCAGCCCCCCCGGGATTATATCCTACAATGAGCAGTTCTTC. Translation gives CASSPPGIISYNEQFF. This sequence joins TRBV5-4 and TRBJ2-1; D might be TRBD2 (5 bases). The V and J ends lost 4 bases and 1 base respectively, with 15 bases between them. The CDR3 sequence is 16 residues long. Germline V gives CDR1 SGHNT, CDR2 YYREEE (reference sequence).

The rearrangement joins TRBV7-2 to TRBJ1-3; D is undetermined. Germline values: CDR1 SGHTA, CDR2 FQGNSA. This CDR3 contains 14 residues. Trimming removed 4 bases at V and 4 bases at J, with 11 bases between. The CDR3 DNA sequence: TGTGCCAGCAGCTCACAGAAATTAGGAAACACCATATATTTT. Translating gives CASSSQKLGNTIYF.

This chain connects TRBV19 to TRBJ1-1; 7 bases agree with TRBD1. The CDR3 has 15 residues. CDR1 is LNHDA and CDR2 is SQIVND in the germline V gene (reference sequence). V dropped 6 bases and J dropped 0; count of bases not matched to a gene: 7. As DNA, the CDR3 is TGTGCCAGTAGCCTACAGGGGTTGCTGAACACTGAAGCTTTCTTT. This codes for CASSLQGLLNTEAFF. The variable domain in full, completed from reference TRBV19 and TRBJ1-1, reads DGGITQSPKYLFRKEGQNVTLSCEQNLNHDAMYWYRQDPGQGLRLIYYSQIVNDFQKGDIAEGYSVSREKKESFPLTVTSAQKNPTAFYLCASSLQGLLNTEAFFGQGTRLTVV.

This clone was observed a few times. The rearrangement joins TRBV19 to TRBJ1-1, with a tentative D call TRBD1 (6 bases). From germline, CDR1 is LNHDA and CDR2 SQIVND (reference sequence). This CDR3 is 15 amino acids long. Trimming took 7 bases from V and 1 from J, leaving 16 bases between them. The CDR3 sequence: CASTLRTVQNTEAFF. The DNA for the CDR3 is TGTGCCAGTACCCTTAGGACAGTTCAGAACACTGAAGCTTTCTTT. Combining the CDR3 with reference TRBV19 and TRBJ1-1 gives the whole variable domain DGGITQSPKYLFRKEGQNVTLSCEQNLNHDAMYWYRQDPGQGLRLIYYSQIVNDFQKGDIAEGYSVSREKKESFPLTVTSAQKNPTAFYLCASTLRTVQNTEAFFGQGTRLTVV.

The rearrangement uses TRBV19 and TRBJ1-2; D is possibly TRBD1 (5 bases). Trimming took 4 bases from V and 0 from J, leaving 15 bases between them. Germline V lookup: CDR1 LNHDA, CDR2 SQIVND (reference sequence). The CDR3 sequence is 16 residues long. CDR3 protein: CASSTLQADTNYGYTF. The CDR3 DNA reads TGTGCCAGTAGTACTTTACAGGCCGACACTAACTATGGCTACACCTTC.

The CDR3 nucleotides read TGTGCCAGCAGCTTGGGGTCGGACAGGCCCAATCAGCCCCAGCATTTT. This codes for CASSLGSDRPNQPQHF. The chain employs TRBV7-2 and TRBJ1-5, with TRBD1 identical over 7 bases. This CDR3 contains 16 residues. The J segment lost 3 bases and the V segment lost 3 bases, leaving 8 bases of the junction unmatched. CDR1 is SGHTA and CDR2 is FQGNSA in the germline V gene.

CDR3: CASSERTGGAQYF. The CDR3 coding sequence is TGTGCCAGCAGTGAAAGGACAGGGGGGGCCCAGTACTTC. The rearrangement links TRBV6-1 to TRBJ2-5; 10 nucleotides align to TRBD1. The germline V gene encodes CDR1 MNHNS and CDR2 SASEGT. This CDR3 region has 13 residues. V lost 2 bases and J lost 9; bases outside the gene matches: 3.

The chain employs TRBV5-1 and TRBJ2-7, with TRBD2 matching 7 bases. V lost 3 bases to trimming and J lost 0 bases; unmatched junction nucleotides: 6. The CDR3 is 15 residues long. CDR1 is SGHRS and CDR2 is YFSETQ in the germline V gene. CDR3: CASSSWGGSSYEQYF. Here the CDR3 DNA reads TGCGCCAGCAGCTCCTGGGGAGGGAGCTCCTACGAGCAGTACTTC.

On this clone: The junction does not match germline at one end; this may be a read error. The chain combines TRBV11-2 with TRBJ1-3; D is possibly TRBD1 (5 bases). Germline assignment: CDR1 SGHAT and CDR2 FQNNGV. This CDR3 is 15 amino acids long. In DNA form, the CDR3 reads TGTGCCAGCAGCAGCCGGGGGGTCTCTGGACACACCATATATTTT. Amino acids: CASSSRGVSGHTIYF.

The rearrangement links TRBV5-6 to TRBJ2-5, with D tentatively TRBD1 (6 bases). Per the germline V gene, CDR1 is SGHDT and CDR2 is YYEEEE. The CDR3 consists of 14 residues. V dropped 5 bases and J dropped 7 bases, with 18 bases sitting between them. CDR3 loop: CASRAQGKGVTQYF. DNA for the CDR3: TGTGCCAGCAGGGCACAGGGAAAGGGGGTGACCCAGTACTTC.

The J gene is TRBJ2-7, the V gene TRBV13; 11 bases align to TRBD2. After removal of 5 bases from V and 2 bases from J, the junction contained 8 bases not matched to a gene. The CDR3 sequence is 16 residues long. Germline assignment: CDR1 PRHDT and CDR2 FYEKMQ (reference sequence). This chain's CDR3 is CASSLSPGLAAYEQYF. CDR3 in DNA: TGTGCCAGCAGCCTTAGCCCGGGACTAGCGGCCTACGAGCAGTACTTC.